This T cell receptor beta chain emerged from a study of blood T cell repertoires in COVID-19. Across the study: Nucleic acid was either cDNA or gDNA, and it came from T cells, B-cell-depleted T cells, or PBMCs.

Per the original methods: From reference gene primer amplification, estimates of nucleated cell counts were derived. Some clones are missing from TCRdb's copy, which holds only in-frame ones; the method was immunoSEQ multiplex PCR. V, J and clone size derive from that table, while D and trimming were established from the DNA sequence. The sample includes 200,000 to 250,000 clones, about 83% seen only once; the top ten take about 2%. This sequence was found in a man aged 25-45 years who had recovered from COVID-19. The sequenced material came from peripheral blood.

The CDR3 nucleotides are TGTGCCAGTCAGCTTTCTGACAGGCTGCCGACTAATGAAAAACTGTTTTTT. Residues: CASQLSDRLPTNEKLFF. The chain recombines TRBV7-3 with TRBJ1-4, with D possibly being TRBD1 (6 bases). Trimming removed 9 bases at V and 2 bases at J, with 22 bases between. Germline CDR1 is SGHTA and CDR2 is FQGTGA. This CDR3 contains 17 residues. Full variable domain (remainder filled in from reference TRBV7-3 and TRBJ1-4): GAGVSQTPSNKVTEKGKYVELRCDPISGHTALYWYRQSLGQGPEFLIYFQGTGAADDSGLPNDRFFAVRPEGSVSTLKIQRTERGDSAVYLCASQLSDRLPTNEKLFFGSGTQLSVL.